The 6 T cell receptor beta chains presented below share a single source sample, sequenced in a study of T cell responses to AZD1222 COVID-19 vaccine. Assay: immunoSEQ multiplex PCR; the TCRdb copy retains only in-frame clones and omits some. The profile shows some 170,000 clones, approximately 95% of them singletons. The starting material was peripheral blood, obtained 28 days after the second dose of the MenACWY control vaccine. Receptor source: an adult who received the MenACWY meningococcal vaccine as a control.

The rearrangement links TRBV15 to TRBJ1-5; weak D call: TRBD1 (6 bases). The V and J ends lost 4 bases and 6 bases respectively, with 13 bases between them. The length of the CDR3 is 14 residues. Germline-derived CDR1 and CDR2 are LNHNV and YYDKDF (reference sequence). This CDR3 reads CATSKGGNFQPQHF. The CDR3 DNA follows: TGTGCCACCAGCAAGGGGGGAAACTTTCAGCCCCAGCATTTT.

The rearrangement joins TRBV9 to TRBJ2-7; D might be TRBD1 (6 bases). CDR1 is SGDLS, CDR2 YYNGEE, per germline. The CDR3 is made up of 13 amino acids. V shed 2 bases and J shed 7 bases, with 13 bases lying between them. This CDR3 reads CASSVFPGAEQYF. CDR3 in DNA: TGTGCCAGCAGCGTCTTCCCAGGGGCAGAGCAGTACTTC. Full variable domain (outside the CDR3, taken from reference TRBV9 and TRBJ2-7): DSGVTQTPKHLITATGQRVTLRCSPRSGDLSVYWYQQSLDQGLQFLIQYYNGEERAKGNILERFSAQQFPDLHSELNLSSLELGDSALYFCASSVFPGAEQYFGPGTRLTVT.

V and J are TRBV11-2 and TRBJ2-1; 9 positions match TRBD2. The CDR3 contains 15 residues. V lost 4 bases, J lost 2 bases, and 3 bases stayed unmatched. The V gene's germline CDR1 is SGHAT and CDR2 FQNNGV. Here the CDR3 reads CASSSRGGPYNEQFF. The CDR3, as DNA: TGTGCCAGCAGCTCGCGGGGGGGCCCCTACAATGAGCAGTTCTTC.

This clone appeared a single time. The gene calls are TRBV4-3 and TRBJ1-1; unclear D gene. CDR1 is LGHNA and CDR2 is YSLEER in the germline V gene. Trimming took 1 base from V and 6 from J, leaving 9 bases between them. This CDR3 spans 13 amino acids. The CDR3 protein is CASSQVGWAEAFF. The DNA of the CDR3 is TGCGCCAGCAGCCAAGTCGGTTGGGCTGAAGCTTTCTTT.

The chain employs TRBV5-1 and TRBJ2-7; D is perhaps TRBD1 (6 bases). This CDR3 spans 13 amino acids. Germline V CDR1 and CDR2: SGHRS, YFSETQ. Trimming took 4 bases from V and 13 from J, leaving 21 bases between them. CDR3 sequence (DNA): TGCGCCAGCAGCGGCAACCCAGGGGCGCCTGTTTACTTC. Amino acids: CASSGNPGAPVYF. The full variable domain, completed using reference TRBV5-1 and TRBJ2-7, is KAGVTQTPRYLIKTRGQQVTLSCSPISGHRSVSWYQQTPGQGLQFLFEYFSETQRNKGNFPGRFSGRQFSNSRSEMNVSTLELGDSALYLCASSGNPGAPVYFGPGTRLTVT.

The V gene is TRBV11-2, the J gene TRBJ2-7; D is possibly TRBD2 (6 bases). Germline V gene lookup returns CDR1 SGHAT and CDR2 FQNNGV. The V end lost 3 bases, the J end lost 3 bases, and 18 bases lay between the germline ends. CDR3 size: 16 residues. The CDR3 nucleotides are TGTGCCAGCAGCTTCGGGACTTTCGGAGGGCACTACGAGCAGTACTTC. Translated: CASSFGTFGGHYEQYF.